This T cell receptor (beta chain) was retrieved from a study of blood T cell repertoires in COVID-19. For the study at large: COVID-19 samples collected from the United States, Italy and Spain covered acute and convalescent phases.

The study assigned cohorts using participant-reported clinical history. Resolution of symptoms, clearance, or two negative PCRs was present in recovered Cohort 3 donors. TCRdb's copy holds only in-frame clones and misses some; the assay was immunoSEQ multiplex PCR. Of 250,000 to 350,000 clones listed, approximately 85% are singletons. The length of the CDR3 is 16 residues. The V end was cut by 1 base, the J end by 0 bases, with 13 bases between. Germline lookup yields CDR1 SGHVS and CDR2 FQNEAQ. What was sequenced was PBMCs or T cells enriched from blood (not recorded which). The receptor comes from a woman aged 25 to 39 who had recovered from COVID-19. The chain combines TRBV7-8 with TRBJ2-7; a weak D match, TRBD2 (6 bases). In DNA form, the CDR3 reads TGTGCCAGCAGCTTAGTACGCCTAGCGAGCTCCTACGAGCAGTACTTC. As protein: CASSLVRLASSYEQYF. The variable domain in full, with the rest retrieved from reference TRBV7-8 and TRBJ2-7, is GAGVSQSPRYKVAKRGQDVALRCDPISGHVSLFWYQQALGQGPEFLTYFQNEAQLDKSGLPSDRFFAERPEGSVSTLKIQRTQQEDSAVYLCASSLVRLASSYEQYFGPGTRLTVT.